This is a list of T cell receptor beta chains from one sample in a study of Graves' ophthalmopathy and Graves' hyperthyroidism. TCRdb re-derived calls from the multiplex PCR reads in MiXCR, one entry per CDR3 protein. The data contain about 620,000 distinct CDR3 sequences, over 20% of them singletons. The sequencing input was peripheral blood. The receptors stem from a woman between 18 and 29 years old with stable Graves' hyperthyroidism. Some clones in this sample may be carry-over from other donors' samples. The CDR3 runs from the conserved cysteine through the conserved F or W. The order of the fields is clone size, J gene, V gene, D gene, CDR3 DNA, CDR3 protein. The D gene is left open where the match is weak. Size tells how often a clone was seen (once, few, many) or the class of an expanded clone, and some rows leave it out.

>many|TRBJ1-3|TRBV28|TRBD1
TGTGCCAGCAAAAGGACAGGCTCTGGAAACACCATATATTTT
CASKRTGSGNTIYF
>.|TRBJ1-2|TRBV6-1|.
TGTGCCAGCAGTGGCGCAGGTGATAACTATGGCTACACCTTC
CASSGAGDNYGYTF
>many|TRBJ2-5|TRBV9|.
TGTGCCAGCAGCCCCGAGGCAAACCAAGAGACCCAGTACTTC
CASSPEANQETQYF
>many|TRBJ1-2|TRBV19|TRBD1
TGTGCCAGTAGTATAGATCTTCTCGGGACAGATGGCTACACCTTC
CASSIDLLGTDGYTF
>few|TRBJ1-5|TRBV20-1|.
TGCAGTGCTAGAGATGGACAGCTGCACAATCAGCCCCAGCATTTT
CSARDGQLHNQPQHF
>few|TRBJ1-5|TRBV3-1|.
TGTGCCAGCAGCCAAGATGGGGGGTTAGGGAATCAGCCCCAGCATTTT
CASSQDGGLGNQPQHF
>many|TRBJ1-1|TRBV30|TRBD1
TGTGCCTGGAATGGACAGGGGGCGCAGGGTACTGAAGCTTTCTTT
CAWNGQGAQGTEAFF
>few|TRBJ2-7|TRBV11-2|TRBD2
TGTGCCAGCAGCTTAGGCGAGACTAGCGGGAGGGACTACGAGCAGTACTTC
CASSLGETSGRDYEQYF
>many|TRBJ2-5|TRBV2|TRBD1
TGTGCCAGCAGTCGGACAGGGAGACAAGAGACCCAGTACTTC
CASSRTGRQETQYF
>few|TRBJ2-5|TRBV12-3/TRBV12-4|.
TGTGCCAGCAGTCACGATGAGACCCAGTACTTC
CASSHDETQYF
>.|TRBJ1-1|TRBV6-1|.
TGTGCCAGCAGTGACCCAGGAAAAAGCACTGAAGCTTTCTTT
CASSDPGKSTEAFF
>many|TRBJ2-7|TRBV6-1|.
TGTGCCAGCAGTGAAGCTCCCCCGGGACATCGCTCCTACGAGCAGTACTTC
CASSEAPPGHRSYEQYF
>many|TRBJ1-3|TRBV6-1|TRBD1
TGTGCCAGCAGAGACAGGGGAAAGGGAAACACCATATATTTT
CASRDRGKGNTIYF
>many|TRBJ1-1|TRBV7-2|.
TGTGCCAGCAGCTCGTACCAGGGGCCTGAAGCTTTCTTT
CASSSYQGPEAFF
>many|TRBJ2-5|TRBV9|.
TGTGCCAGCAGCGCTGGCGATGTGGGCAGAGAGACCCAGTACTTC
CASSAGDVGRETQYF
>many|TRBJ1-2|TRBV29-1|.
TGCAGCGTTGAGGGCGGATCCTCGATCGCCTATGGCTACACCTTC
CSVEGGSSIAYGYTF
>.|TRBJ1-5|TRBV12-3/TRBV12-4|.
TGTGCCAGCAGCGAGGGGGGCGGGCCCCAGCATTTT
CASSEGGGPQHF
>many|TRBJ1-5|TRBV4-1|.
TGCGCCAGCAGCCAAGATACAGGGTATGGTGATCAGCCCCAGCATTTT
CASSQDTGYGDQPQHF
>.|TRBJ1-2|TRBV9|.
TGTGCCAGCAGCCCCCACGACGGTCATGGCTACACCTTC
CASSPHDGHGYTF